The next 31 T cell receptor beta chains were all read from a single sample in a study of blood T cell repertoires in COVID-19. Only in-frame clones appear in the TCRdb table, and some are missing; sequencing was by immunoSEQ multiplex PCR. The table records 45,000 to 65,000 clones, approximately 91% of them present only once. Sample: peripheral blood. The receptors here all came from a man between 50 and 59 years old with acute or convalescent COVID-19.

The chain links TRBV9 to TRBJ2-1; D unresolved. V shed 0 bases and J shed 0 bases, with 7 bases lying between them. The germline gives CDR1 SGDLS, CDR2 YYNGEE. The CDR3 contains 15 residues. In nucleotides, the CDR3 is TGTGCCAGCAGCGTAGGGCCCGTCTCCTACAATGAGCAGTTCTTC. Encoded protein: CASSVGPVSYNEQFF. Combining the CDR3 with reference TRBV9 and TRBJ2-1 gives the whole variable domain DSGVTQTPKHLITATGQRVTLRCSPRSGDLSVYWYQQSLDQGLQFLIQYYNGEERAKGNILERFSAQQFPDLHSELNLSSLELGDSALYFCASSVGPVSYNEQFFGPGTRLTVL.

The rearrangement links TRBV27 to TRBJ2-1, with 7 bases identical to TRBD2. With V trimmed by 4 bases and J by 6 bases, 3 bases remained unmatched. Per germline, CDR1 MNHEY and CDR2 SMNVEV (reference sequence). The CDR3 sequence is 13 residues long. The CDR3 nucleotides are TGTGCCAGCAGTTGGGGGGGAGGCAATGAGCAGTTCTTC. Its protein product is CASSWGGGNEQFF.

This rearrangement joins TRBV6-5 to TRBJ2-3; 8 bases fit TRBD2. The CDR3 loop spans 15 amino acids. After removal of 10 bases from V and 3 bases from J, the junction contained 12 bases not matched to a gene. Looked up from germline, CDR1 is MNHEY and CDR2 is SVGAGI. The CDR3 DNA is TGTGCCACTTCCCGAGCGGGAGTAGGGACAGATACGCAGTATTTT. Translation: CATSRAGVGTDTQYF.

This clone has a single count. The chain uses TRBV6-5 and TRBJ1-6; TRBD1 matches at 8 bases. The CDR3 has 13 residues. CDR1 and CDR2 (germline): MNHEY, SVGAGI. The trim removed 5 bases at V and 7 bases at J, leaving 1 base unmatched. Here the CDR3 DNA reads TGTGCCAGCAGTCGGACAGGGAATTCACCCCTCCACTTT. Translated, it gives CASSRTGNSPLHF.

The chain links TRBV3-1 (or the pseudogene TRBV3-2) to TRBJ1-1, with D possibly being TRBD1 (5 bases). Germline V gene data show CDR1 as LGHDT and CDR2 as YNNKEL (reference sequence). The CDR3 consists of 16 residues. Trimming shortened V by 3 bases and J by 4 bases, and 18 bases separated the two germline ends. In nucleotides, the CDR3 is TGTGCCAGCAGCCAGCCAATGGGGGGATTGCTCACTGAAGCTTTCTTT. It specifies CASSQPMGGLLTEAFF.

This chain connects TRBV9 to TRBJ2-7; 7 bases line up with TRBD2. After removal of 0 bases from V and 2 bases from J, the junction contained 8 bases not matched to a gene. CDR3 size: 16 residues. The germline gives CDR1 SGDLS, CDR2 YYNGEE. The CDR3 protein is CASSVGGGGSPYEQYF. The CDR3 nucleotides read TGTGCCAGCAGCGTAGGGGGGGGAGGGTCCCCCTACGAGCAGTACTTC.

This clone appeared once. V and J are TRBV7-2 and TRBJ1-1; perhaps TRBD1 as D (5 bases). Germline V gives CDR1 SGHTA, CDR2 FQGNSA. The V gene lost 5 bases and the J gene lost 7 bases, with 17 bases spanning the gap. This CDR3 is 14 amino acids long. The CDR3 loop is CASSTVGPGLEAFF. CDR3 bases: TGTGCCAGCAGCACCGTAGGGCCAGGGCTTGAAGCTTTCTTT.

This chain uses TRBV29-1 with TRBJ1-5; a possible D gene is TRBD1 (5 bases). The CDR3 length is 13 residues. Germline assignment: CDR1 SQVTM and CDR2 ANQGSEA. The ends were cut back, 5 bases at V and 4 bases at J, with 12 bases in the middle. The CDR3 DNA follows: TGCAGCGTTACGGACACCTATAATCAGCCCCAGCATTTT. It translates to CSVTDTYNQPQHF.

This chain connects TRBV6-2 or TRBV6-3 to TRBJ2-1; TRBD2 aligns across 7 bases. V gave up 6 bases and J gave up 0 bases; unmatched junction bases: 5. The CDR3 contains 15 residues. The germline gives CDR1 MNHEY, CDR2 SVGEGT. The CDR3 protein is CASSLGLSSYNEQFF. CDR3 DNA: TGTGCCAGCAGCCTGGGACTATCCTCCTACAATGAGCAGTTCTTC.

This clone came up once. The rearrangement uses TRBV5-1 and TRBJ2-1, with 9 bases that match TRBD2. The J segment lost 2 bases and the V segment lost 0 bases, leaving 9 bases of the junction unmatched. The germline V gene encodes CDR1 SGHRS and CDR2 YFSETQ. This CDR3 is built from 18 residues. CDR3 region: CASSLGVAGGGPYNEQFF. In nucleotides, the CDR3 is TGCGCCAGCAGCTTGGGTGTGGCGGGAGGGGGCCCCTACAATGAGCAGTTCTTC. The variable domain in full, with the rest retrieved from reference TRBV5-1 and TRBJ2-1, is KAGVTQTPRYLIKTRGQQVTLSCSPISGHRSVSWYQQTPGQGLQFLFEYFSETQRNKGNFPGRFSGRQFSNSRSEMNVSTLELGDSALYLCASSLGVAGGGPYNEQFFGPGTRLTVL.

This clone was counted once. The chain combines TRBV7-8 with TRBJ2-2, with D hard to call. The CDR3 totals 12 residues. Germline CDR1 SGHVS, CDR2 FQNEAQ. Trimming removed 1 base at V and 5 bases at J, with 2 bases between. This CDR3 is CASSLVTGELFF. As DNA, the CDR3 is TGTGCCAGCAGCTTAGTAACCGGGGAGCTGTTTTTT. Based on the CDR3 plus reference TRBV7-8 and TRBJ2-2, the full variable domain is GAGVSQSPRYKVAKRGQDVALRCDPISGHVSLFWYQQALGQGPEFLTYFQNEAQLDKSGLPSDRFFAERPEGSVSTLKIQRTQQEDSAVYLCASSLVTGELFFGEGSRLTVL.

CDR3 protein: CASSFRGRGQPQHF. CDR3 bases: TGTGCCAGCAGCTTCAGGGGGAGAGGACAGCCCCAGCATTTT. V is TRBV5-8 and J is TRBJ1-5, with TRBD1 identical over 7 bases. Germline V lookup: CDR1 SGHTS, CDR2 YDEGEE. V gave up 2 bases and J gave up 7 bases; unmatched junction bases: 6. The CDR3 has 14 residues.

This clone was seen a single time. V usage is TRBV2 and J usage is TRBJ2-1; 7 bases agree with TRBD2. The CDR3 has 14 amino acids. Looked up from germline, CDR1 is SNHLY and CDR2 is FYNNEI. V was pared by 7 bases and J by 6 bases, with 9 bases of the junction left unmatched. This CDR3 reads CASKAMPSGNEQFF. CDR3 in DNA: TGTGCCAGCAAGGCGATGCCTAGCGGCAATGAGCAGTTCTTC.

The gene calls are TRBV7-2 and TRBJ2-7; D perhaps matches TRBD2 (6 bases). Germline loops: CDR1 SGHTA, CDR2 FQGNSA. CDR3 length: 12 amino acids. Trimming removed 5 bases from V and 2 bases from J, with 7 bases in between. The chain's CDR3 is CASSGGTYEQYF. CDR3 nucleotide sequence: TGTGCCAGCAGCGGGGGGACCTACGAGCAGTACTTC.

This clone appeared once. This sequence joins TRBV10-3 and TRBJ1-5, with D unresolved. The germline CDR1 and CDR2 sequences are ENHRY and SYGVKD. This CDR3 region has 16 residues. V lost 0 bases and J 5 bases, leaving 14 bases between the germline ends. CDR3 coding DNA: TGTGCCATCAGTGAGTCGGGAGCTCCACCTCATCAGCCCCAGCATTTT. As protein: CAISESGAPPHQPQHF.

The chain links TRBV6-6 to TRBJ2-2; D remains unclear. The CDR3 is made up of 13 amino acids. Germline values: CDR1 MNHNY, CDR2 SVGAGI (reference sequence). The ends were cut back, 7 bases at V and 4 bases at J, with 10 bases in the middle. In DNA form, the CDR3 reads TGTGCCAGCACCATCCTTAGCACCGGGGAGCTGTTTTTT. Amino acids: CASTILSTGELFF.

This clone was observed a single time. The V gene is TRBV6-5, the J gene TRBJ2-1; 8 nucleotides line up with TRBD1. There are 15 residues in the CDR3. The V segment lost 6 bases and the J segment 3 bases; nucleotides outside the gene matches: 7. Germline V CDR1 and CDR2: MNHEY, SVGAGI. In DNA, the CDR3 is TGTGCCAGCAGCAAGGGACAGGCACACTACAATGAGCAGTTCTTC. Protein: CASSKGQAHYNEQFF.

The chain is built from TRBV5-1 and TRBJ1-1, with D perhaps matching TRBD1 (6 bases). Germline V gives CDR1 SGHRS, CDR2 YFSETQ. The CDR3 extends over 15 amino acids. The V end was cut by 4 bases, the J end by 5 bases, with 18 bases between. This CDR3 reads CASSAVVQGSTEAFF. CDR3 nucleotides: TGCGCCAGCAGCGCAGTAGTACAGGGATCAACTGAAGCTTTCTTT.

The rearrangement joins TRBV3-1 (or the pseudogene TRBV3-2) to TRBJ1-1; TRBD1 matches at 7 bases. From germline, CDR1 is LGHDT and CDR2 YNNKEL (reference sequence). The CDR3 sequence is 15 residues long. V lost 4 bases to trimming and J lost 8 bases; unmatched junction nucleotides: 13. CDR3 region: CASSLPRGFSWEAFF. The CDR3 region has the DNA TGTGCCAGCAGCCTCCCCAGGGGGTTTAGTTGGGAAGCTTTCTTT.

The rearrangement joins TRBV3-1 (or the pseudogene TRBV3-2) to TRBJ1-2; 7 bases align to TRBD1. Germline V gives CDR1 LGHDT, CDR2 YNNKEL (reference sequence). CDR3 length: 13 residues. V trimming: 3 bases; J trimming: 6 bases; junction bases outside the gene matches: 4. In DNA, the CDR3 is TGTGCCAGCAGCCACAGACAGGGACATGGCTACACCTTC. Its translation: CASSHRQGHGYTF.

This chain connects TRBV5-6 to TRBJ1-1, with TRBD1 matching 7 bases. The CDR3 runs 13 residues. Germline values: CDR1 SGHDT, CDR2 YYEEEE. V shed 5 bases, J shed 1 base, and the junction held 2 bases outside the gene matches. CDR3 loop: CASRPGGNTEAFF. CDR3 DNA: TGTGCCAGCAGACCAGGGGGGAACACTGAAGCTTTCTTT.

This rearrangement joins TRBV19 to TRBJ2-1; the D gene is possibly TRBD1 (5 bases). Germline values: CDR1 LNHDA, CDR2 SQIVND (reference sequence). The V gene lost 1 base and the J gene lost 0 bases, with 7 bases spanning the gap. The CDR3 loop spans 15 amino acids. This CDR3 is CASSIARVSYNEQFF. DNA of the CDR3: TGTGCCAGTAGTATAGCCAGGGTCTCCTACAATGAGCAGTTCTTC.

This clone has just a few counts. The CDR3 loop is CASSLLTGTYSPLHF. CDR3 bases: TGTGCCAGCAGTTTACTGACAGGGACCTATTCACCCCTCCACTTT. The chain employs TRBV28 and TRBJ1-6; 7 bases match TRBD1. V was pared by 2 bases and J by 8 bases, with 6 bases of the junction left unmatched. CDR3 size: 15 residues. The germline V gene encodes CDR1 MDHEN and CDR2 SYDVKM.

J is TRBJ2-7 and V is TRBV6-1; D possibly corresponds to TRBD1 (7 bases). This CDR3 region has 15 residues. V was shortened by 2 bases and J by 5 bases, with 16 bases between the two germline ends. In germline, CDR1 is MNHNS, CDR2 SASEGT. The CDR3 DNA reads TGTGCCAGCAGTGAAAATACCAGGGGGGACCACGAGCAGTACTTC. This translates into CASSENTRGDHEQYF.

The chain links TRBV5-1 to TRBJ1-4; D is ambiguous. The ends were cut back, 4 bases at V and 3 bases at J, with 10 bases in the middle. This CDR3 spans 14 amino acids. Germline V CDR1 and CDR2: SGHRS, YFSETQ. The CDR3 region is CASSPQWPNEKLFF. CDR3 DNA: TGCGCCAGCAGCCCCCAATGGCCTAATGAAAAACTGTTTTTT. Full variable domain (rest looked up from reference TRBV5-1 and TRBJ1-4): KAGVTQTPRYLIKTRGQQVTLSCSPISGHRSVSWYQQTPGQGLQFLFEYFSETQRNKGNFPGRFSGRQFSNSRSEMNVSTLELGDSALYLCASSPQWPNEKLFFGSGTQLSVL.

This rearrangement joins TRBV27 to TRBJ1-1; 8 bases agree with TRBD1. V shed 7 bases, J shed 0 bases, and the junction held 7 bases outside the gene matches. The length of the CDR3 is 15 residues. CDR1 and CDR2 (germline): MNHEY, SMNVEV (reference sequence). The CDR3 is CASTETQGVNTEAFF. The CDR3 DNA reads TGTGCCAGCACCGAGACACAGGGGGTGAACACTGAAGCTTTCTTT.

This clone was recorded a few times. The chain couples TRBV5-1 to TRBJ2-7, with 12 bases fitting TRBD2. The junction had 6 bases not matched to a gene; V was cut back by 2 bases and J by 6 bases. Germline CDR1 SGHRS, CDR2 YFSETQ. The CDR3 spans 15 residues. The CDR3 DNA reads TGCGCCAGCAGCTTAGGACTAGCGGGACTAACCGAGCAGTACTTC. Translation gives CASSLGLAGLTEQYF. Combining the CDR3 with reference TRBV5-1 and TRBJ2-7 gives the whole variable domain KAGVTQTPRYLIKTRGQQVTLSCSPISGHRSVSWYQQTPGQGLQFLFEYFSETQRNKGNFPGRFSGRQFSNSRSEMNVSTLELGDSALYLCASSLGLAGLTEQYFGPGTRLTVT.

V is TRBV10-2 and J is TRBJ2-3; TRBD1 might be the D (5 bases). Trimming cost V 4 bases and J 5 bases, with 7 bases left between them. This CDR3 has 12 residues. CDR1 and CDR2 from the germline V gene are WSHSY and SAAADI. The CDR3 DNA reads TGCGCCAGCAGTGCCCAGGGAGATACGCAGTATTTT. It is translated as CASSAQGDTQYF.

The chain combines TRBV7-8 with TRBJ1-1; 10 nucleotides align to TRBD1. The germline V gene encodes CDR1 SGHVS and CDR2 FQNEAQ. The CDR3 is made up of 14 amino acids. The V segment lost 5 bases and the J segment 6 bases; nucleotides outside the gene matches: 6. The CDR3 reads CASSPDRGPSEAFF. The CDR3 coding sequence is TGTGCCAGCAGCCCTGACAGGGGGCCTTCTGAAGCTTTCTTT.

The chain links TRBV4-3 to TRBJ2-2; D might be TRBD2 (6 bases). Trimming left V 6 bases short and J 5 bases short, with 10 bases between. This CDR3 region has 13 residues. Per the germline V gene, CDR1 is LGHNA and CDR2 is YSLEER. The CDR3 DNA reads as TGCGCCAGCAGAGGCGGGGATACCGGGGAGCTGTTTTTT. Its translation: CASRGGDTGELFF.

V usage is TRBV23-1 and J usage is TRBJ1-2; D uncertain. Being an ORF, TRBV23-1 has a function that is uncertain. This CDR3 spans 13 amino acids. Trimming left V 2 bases short and J 4 bases short, with 8 bases between. For the CDR3, the DNA is TGCGCCAGCAGTCAAGACACCTTCTATGGCTACACCTTC. Translation: CASSQDTFYGYTF.